What follows are 26 T cell receptor beta chains derived from one specimen sequenced in a study of blood T cell repertoires in COVID-19. Profiling relied on immunoSEQ multiplex PCR, and the TCRdb table lists in-frame clones only, not all of them. The sample has about 160,000 clones, roughly 85% seen once. What was sequenced was peripheral blood. The receptors stem from a human donor with acute or convalescent COVID-19. The donor label of this sample is uncertain.

The J gene is TRBJ1-2, the V gene TRBV7-8; TRBD1 matches 8 bases. The V segment lost 5 bases and the J segment 8 bases; nucleotides outside the gene matches: 1. The CDR3 has 11 residues. Germline V lookup: CDR1 SGHVS, CDR2 FQNEAQ. The CDR3 DNA sequence: TGTGCCAGCAGCCGGGACAGGGGCTACACCTTC. Protein: CASSRDRGYTF.

The gene calls are TRBV27 and TRBJ1-5; TRBD1 matches at 9 bases. Germline CDR1 reads MNHEY; CDR2 reads SMNVEV (reference sequence). V gave up 5 bases and J gave up 8 bases; unmatched junction bases: 4. CDR3 length: 13 amino acids. CDR3 bases: TGTGCCAGCAGTAAACAGGGGGCCAAGCCCCAGCATTTT. Amino acid sequence: CASSKQGAKPQHF.

This rearrangement joins TRBV24-1 to TRBJ2-1; 9 bases agree with TRBD2. Germline V gene data show CDR1 as KGHDR and CDR2 as SFDVKD. This CDR3 contains 15 residues. J was trimmed by 8 bases and V by 6 bases; bases with no gene match: 10. The CDR3 sequence is CATSQLASGVHEQFF. Here the CDR3 DNA reads TGTGCCACCAGTCAATTGGCTAGCGGGGTACATGAGCAGTTCTTC.

CDR3 loop: CAGTGDGYTF. The CDR3 coding sequence is TGCGCTGGGACAGGGGACGGCTACACCTTC. The chain has TRBV10-1 and TRBJ1-2; TRBD1 agrees at 10 bases. The CDR3 extends over 10 amino acids. Germline CDR1 and CDR2: WNHNN and SYGVQD (reference sequence).

This clone occurred once. The chain is built from TRBV5-1 and TRBJ2-2; 12 bases agree with TRBD2. J was trimmed by 0 bases and V by 4 bases; bases with no gene match: 7. Per germline, CDR1 SGHRS and CDR2 YFSETQ. The CDR3 is 18 amino acids. CDR3 bases: TGCGCCAGCAGCCCCGGACTAGCGGGGTTCGCGAACACCGGGGAGCTGTTTTTT. Its translation: CASSPGLAGFANTGELFF.

CDR3 loop: CASTPRGNYGYTF. The CDR3 DNA follows: TGTGCCAGCACTCCCAGGGGGAACTATGGCTACACCTTC. The chain is built from TRBV7-2 and TRBJ1-2; 7 bases fit TRBD1. Trimming at V came to 7 bases and at J to 2 bases, leaving 4 bases not matched to a gene. The CDR3 is 13 amino acids. Germline CDR1 reads SGHTA; CDR2 reads FQGNSA.

Concerning this clone: Distinct nucleotide sequences in the sample also encode this CDR3. The chain is built from TRBV12-5 and TRBJ1-3; perhaps TRBD1 as D (5 bases). CDR1 LGHNT and CDR2 FRNRAP come from the germline V gene. Trimming removed 4 bases at V and 1 base at J, with 8 bases between. This CDR3 is built from 14 residues. The CDR3 nucleotides read TGTGCTAGTGGTTCCTCAGGGTCTGGAAACACCATATATTTT. Residues: CASGSSGSGNTIYF.

The chain carries TRBV6-5 and TRBJ2-7, with a possible D match to TRBD1 (5 bases). The germline V gene has CDR1 MNHEY and CDR2 SVGAGI. V was cut by 8 bases and J by 1 base, with 12 bases left in between. This CDR3 contains 13 residues. CDR3 loop: CASLRRQSYEQYF. The CDR3 DNA is TGTGCCAGCCTTAGGCGACAGTCCTACGAGCAGTACTTC.

This sequence joins TRBV5-5 and TRBJ1-4; 7 nucleotides agree with TRBD1. The V gene's germline CDR1 is SGHKS and CDR2 YYEKEE (reference sequence). There are 16 residues in the CDR3. The J segment lost 3 bases and the V segment lost 4 bases, leaving 9 bases of the junction unmatched. In nucleotides, the CDR3 is TGTGCCAGCAGCGGTGGTGGGGGACAGCCTAATGAAAAACTGTTTTTT. Translation: CASSGGGGQPNEKLFF.

V gene TRBV7-9 combines with J gene TRBJ2-6; D is ambiguous. This CDR3 contains 15 residues. Germline CDR1 and CDR2: SEHNR and FQNEAQ (reference sequence). Trimming removed 2 bases from V and 0 bases from J, with 5 bases in between. CDR3 amino acids: CASSLPGSGANVLTF. CDR3 nucleotide sequence: TGTGCCAGCAGCTTACCGGGCTCTGGGGCCAACGTCCTGACTTTC.

The chain couples TRBV2 to TRBJ2-3; 10 bases are a match to TRBD1. The V gene end was trimmed by 6 bases and the J gene end by 4 bases; junction bases not matched to a gene: 4. Germline lookup yields CDR1 SNHLY and CDR2 FYNNEI. The CDR3 sequence is 14 residues long. The CDR3 is CASSLGQGADTQYF. The DNA of the CDR3 is TGTGCCAGCAGCCTAGGACAGGGGGCAGATACGCAGTATTTT. Supplemented by reference TRBV2 and TRBJ2-3, the full variable domain reads EPEVTQTPSHQVTQMGQEVILRCVPISNHLYFYWYRQILGQKVEFLVSFYNNEISEKSEIFDDQFSVERPDGSNFTLKIRSTKLEDSAMYFCASSLGQGADTQYFGPGTRLTVL.

The chain is built from TRBV5-6 and TRBJ2-6; 9 bases match TRBD1. V trimming: 4 bases; J trimming: 4 bases; junction bases outside the gene matches: 6. This CDR3 has 16 residues. The germline V gene encodes CDR1 SGHDT and CDR2 YYEEEE. Here the CDR3 DNA reads TGTGCCAGCAGCCAACAGGGGGCGGGAGGGGCCAACGTCCTGACTTTC. This translates into CASSQQGAGGANVLTF.

This CDR3 reads CASSSGQPRSGNTIYF. The CDR3 DNA reads TGTGCCAGCAGCTCGGGACAGCCCCGCTCTGGAAACACCATATATTTT. This chain joins TRBV7-9 and TRBJ1-3; 7 bases map to TRBD1. From germline, CDR1 is SEHNR and CDR2 FQNEAQ (reference sequence). The CDR3 consists of 16 residues. V was pared by 4 bases and J by 0 bases, with 6 bases of the junction left unmatched. Full variable domain (missing parts from reference TRBV7-9 and TRBJ1-3): DTGVSQNPRHKITKRGQNVTFRCDPISEHNRLYWYRQTLGQGPEFLTYFQNEAQLEKSRLLSDRFSAERPKGSFSTLEIQRTEQGDSAMYLCASSSGQPRSGNTIYFGEGSWLTVV.

This clone was counted only a few times. V and J are TRBV5-1 and TRBJ1-4, with 9 bases aligning to TRBD1. The CDR3 sequence is 16 residues long. Germline values: CDR1 SGHRS, CDR2 YFSETQ. After removal of 0 bases from V and 8 bases from J, the junction contained 8 bases not matched to a gene. The CDR3 nucleotides are TGCGCCAGCAGCTTGGCTTTCGGACAGGGGACGGAAAAACTGTTTTTT. Protein: CASSLAFGQGTEKLFF.

This clone was detected once. The CDR3 DNA reads as TGTGCCACCCCGGACAGGGACCGCAATGAGCAGTTCTTC. It translates to CATPDRDRNEQFF. The chain carries TRBV24-1 and TRBJ2-1, with 8 bases aligning to TRBD1. The J segment lost 6 bases and the V segment lost 9 bases, leaving 6 bases of the junction unmatched. This CDR3 spans 13 amino acids. The germline V gene has CDR1 KGHDR and CDR2 SFDVKD.

The CDR3 spells CASSPPSGTGSYEQYF. CDR3 DNA: TGTGCCAGCAGCCCCCCCTCCGGGACAGGGAGCTACGAGCAGTACTTC. V is TRBV5-4 and J is TRBJ2-7; TRBD1 matches 9 bases. Germline lookup yields CDR1 SGHNT and CDR2 YYREEE (reference sequence). The CDR3 length is 16 residues. The V and J ends lost 4 bases and 3 bases, in that order; junction bases with no gene match: 11.

The V and J genes are TRBV18 and TRBJ1-5, with D perhaps TRBD1 (5 bases). V lost 4 bases and J lost 5, with 12 bases in between. This CDR3 is 14 amino acids long. Germline CDR1 is KGHSH and CDR2 is LQKENI. CDR3 region: CASSLGVGDQPQHF. In DNA form, the CDR3 reads TGTGCCAGCTCACTCGGAGTAGGGGATCAGCCCCAGCATTTT.

V and J are TRBV7-3 and TRBJ2-3; 10 nucleotides match TRBD2. The CDR3 totals 17 residues. Germline V gene data show CDR1 as SGHTA and CDR2 as FQGTGA. The V segment lost 5 bases and the J segment 0 bases; nucleotides outside the gene matches: 8. The CDR3 DNA reads as TGTGCCAGCAGCAATCCTAGCGGGGGAAAAAGCACAGATACGCAGTATTTT. It is translated as CASSNPSGGKSTDTQYF.

V gene TRBV7-2 combines with J gene TRBJ1-1; D is uncertain. The CDR3 totals 13 residues. Germline-derived CDR1 and CDR2 are SGHTA and FQGNSA. Between the trimmed V and J ends, which lost 5 bases and 9 bases, there was a span of 16 bases. In nucleotides, the CDR3 is TGTGCCAGCAGCCCTGTGTCTAGCGAGAAAGCTTTCTTT. Residues: CASSPVSSEKAFF.

The V call is TRBV6-1, the J call TRBJ1-1, with TRBD1 identical over 8 bases. V was clipped by 7 bases and J by 4 bases; unmatched bases: 2. The CDR3 is made up of 12 amino acids. In germline, CDR1 is MNHNS, CDR2 SASEGT. This chain's CDR3 is CASTTGATEAFF. The CDR3, as DNA: TGTGCCAGCACGACAGGGGCCACTGAAGCTTTCTTT.

The chain combines TRBV11-2 with TRBJ2-1; TRBD2 aligns across 10 bases. CDR1 and CDR2 (germline): SGHAT, FQNNGV. The ends lost 3 bases at V and 7 bases at J; junction bases unmatched: 9. The CDR3 consists of 16 residues. CDR3 in amino acids: CASSFPTSGVRNEQFF. DNA of the CDR3: TGTGCCAGCAGCTTTCCTACTAGCGGGGTTCGTAATGAGCAGTTCTTC. Full variable domain (missing parts from reference TRBV11-2 and TRBJ2-1): EAGVAQSPRYKIIEKRQSVAFWCNPISGHATLYWYQQILGQGPKLLIQFQNNGVVDDSQLPKDRFSAERLKGVDSTLKIQPAKLEDSAVYLCASSFPTSGVRNEQFFGPGTRLTVL.

The CDR3 DNA reads as TGTGCCAGCAGCTTGGATCAGGGTAATAACTATGGCTACACCTTC. This gives the protein CASSLDQGNNYGYTF. The chain joins TRBV5-5 to TRBJ1-2; tentative D call: TRBD1 (5 bases). The CDR3 has 15 amino acids. CDR1 and CDR2 from the germline V gene are SGHKS and YYEKEE (reference sequence). V lost 0 bases and J 1 base, leaving 10 bases between the germline ends. Full variable domain (missing parts from reference TRBV5-5 and TRBJ1-2): DAGVTQSPTHLIKTRGQQVTLRCSPISGHKSVSWYQQVLGQGPQFIFQYYEKEERGRGNFPDRFSARQFPNYSSELNVNALLLGDSALYLCASSLDQGNNYGYTFGSGTRLTVV.

The chain couples TRBV25-1 to TRBJ2-7; D unresolved. Germline values: CDR1 MGHDK, CDR2 SYGVNS. V was pared by 4 bases and J by 7 bases, with 14 bases between. The CDR3 spans 13 residues. The CDR3, as DNA: TGTGCCAGCAGTGGTCGACCAGGTGGGGAGCAGTACTTC. Amino acids: CASSGRPGGEQYF.

The chain joins TRBV2 to TRBJ1-5, with a tentative D call TRBD1 (6 bases). Deletions cut 4 bases from V and 6 bases from J, with 16 bases between. Germline lookup yields CDR1 SNHLY and CDR2 FYNNEI. This CDR3 is 15 amino acids long. CDR3 sequence reads: CASSVEQGEGQPQHF. DNA for the CDR3: TGTGCCAGCAGTGTAGAACAGGGAGAGGGTCAGCCCCAGCATTTT. The entire variable domain, with the rest obtained from reference TRBV2 and TRBJ1-5, is as follows: EPEVTQTPSHQVTQMGQEVILRCVPISNHLYFYWYRQILGQKVEFLVSFYNNEISEKSEIFDDQFSVERPDGSNFTLKIRSTKLEDSAMYFCASSVEQGEGQPQHFGDGTRLSIL.

V and J are TRBV9 and TRBJ2-1; a weak D match, TRBD2 (5 bases). Germline V lookup: CDR1 SGDLS, CDR2 YYNGEE. Trimming stripped 0 bases from V and 5 bases from J, with 15 bases between. This CDR3 contains 16 residues. CDR3 protein: CASSVESARRDNEQFF. In DNA form, the CDR3 reads TGTGCCAGCAGCGTAGAATCGGCAAGGCGGGACAATGAGCAGTTCTTC.

The rearrangement uses TRBV5-1 and TRBJ1-1; TRBD1 aligns across 8 bases. This CDR3 region has 14 residues. The V and J ends lost 1 base and 10 bases, in that order; junction bases with no gene match: 9. Per germline, CDR1 SGHRS and CDR2 YFSETQ. The CDR3 nucleotides read TGCGCCAGCAGCTTGTCGGGGACAGGTGCGGGAGCTTTCTTT. Protein product: CASSLSGTGAGAFF. Using reference TRBV5-1 and TRBJ1-1 for the parts outside the CDR3, the full variable domain is KAGVTQTPRYLIKTRGQQVTLSCSPISGHRSVSWYQQTPGQGLQFLFEYFSETQRNKGNFPGRFSGRQFSNSRSEMNVSTLELGDSALYLCASSLSGTGAGAFFGQGTRLTVV.